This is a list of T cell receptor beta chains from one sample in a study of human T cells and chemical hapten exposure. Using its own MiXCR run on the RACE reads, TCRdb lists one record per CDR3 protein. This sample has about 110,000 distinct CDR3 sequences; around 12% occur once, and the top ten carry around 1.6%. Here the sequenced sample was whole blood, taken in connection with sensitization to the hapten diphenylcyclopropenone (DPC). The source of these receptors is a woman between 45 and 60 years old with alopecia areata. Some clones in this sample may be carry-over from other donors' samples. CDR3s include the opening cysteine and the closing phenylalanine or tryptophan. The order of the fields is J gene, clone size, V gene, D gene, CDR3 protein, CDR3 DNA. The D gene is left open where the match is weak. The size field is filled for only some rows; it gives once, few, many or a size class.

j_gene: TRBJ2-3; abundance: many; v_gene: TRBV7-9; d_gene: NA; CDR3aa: CASSLGLVSTDTQYF; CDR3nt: TGTGCCAGCAGCTTAGGCTTGGTTAGCACAGATACGCAGTATTTT
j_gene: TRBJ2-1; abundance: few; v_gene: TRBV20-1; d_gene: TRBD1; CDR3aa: CSAPDRAYYNEQFF; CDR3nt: TGCAGTGCTCCCGACAGGGCCTACTACAATGAGCAGTTCTTC
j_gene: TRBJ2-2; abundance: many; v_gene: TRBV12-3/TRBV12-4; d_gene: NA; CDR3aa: CASSLSNTGELFF; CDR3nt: TGTGCCAGCAGTTTATCAAACACCGGGGAGCTGTTTTTT
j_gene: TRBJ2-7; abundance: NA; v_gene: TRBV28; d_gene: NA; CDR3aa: CASSSPRQGHIYEQYF; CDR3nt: TGTGCCAGCAGTTCACCCCGCCAGGGTCATATCTACGAGCAGTACTTC
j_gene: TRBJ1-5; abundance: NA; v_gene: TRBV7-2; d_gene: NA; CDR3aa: CASSLDPGTLNQPQHF; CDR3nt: TGTGCCAGCAGCCTCGACCCCGGGACCCTCAATCAGCCCCAGCATTTT
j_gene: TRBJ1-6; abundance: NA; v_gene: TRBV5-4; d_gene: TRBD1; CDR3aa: CASSFQGANSPLHF; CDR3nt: TGTGCCAGCAGCTTTCAGGGGGCGAATTCACCCCTCCACTTT
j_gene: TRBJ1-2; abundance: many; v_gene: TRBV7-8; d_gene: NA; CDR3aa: CASREREGGQYGYTF; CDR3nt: TGTGCCAGCAGGGAGAGGGAGGGCGGACAGTATGGCTACACCTTC
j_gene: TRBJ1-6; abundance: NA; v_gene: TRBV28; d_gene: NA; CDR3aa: CASSLQDSPLHF; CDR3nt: TGTGCCAGCAGCCTTCAGGACTCACCCCTCCACTTT
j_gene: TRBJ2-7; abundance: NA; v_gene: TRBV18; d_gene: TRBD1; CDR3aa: CASSPRTGLDEQYF; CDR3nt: TGTGCCAGCTCACCAAGGACAGGGTTGGACGAGCAGTACTTC
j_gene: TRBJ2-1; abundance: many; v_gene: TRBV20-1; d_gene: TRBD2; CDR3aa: CSALRPSGASNEQFF; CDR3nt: TGCAGTGCCCTCAGACCTAGCGGGGCCAGCAATGAGCAGTTCTTC
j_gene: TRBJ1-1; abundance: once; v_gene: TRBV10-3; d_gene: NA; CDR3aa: CAISESGSTEAFF; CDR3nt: TGTGCCATCAGTGAGTCAGGGAGCACTGAAGCTTTCTTT
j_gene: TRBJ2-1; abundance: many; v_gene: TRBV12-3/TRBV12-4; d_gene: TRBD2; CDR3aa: CASRGGTSGYNEQFF; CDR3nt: TGTGCCAGCAGGGGCGGAACTAGCGGGTACAATGAGCAGTTCTTC
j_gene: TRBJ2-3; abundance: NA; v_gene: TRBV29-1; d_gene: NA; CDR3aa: CSVQGVFADTQYF; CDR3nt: TGCAGCGTTCAGGGAGTTTTTGCAGATACGCAGTATTTT
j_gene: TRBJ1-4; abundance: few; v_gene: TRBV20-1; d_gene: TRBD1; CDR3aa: CSARNPIQGHEKLFF; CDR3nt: TGCAGTGCTAGGAACCCTATACAGGGGCATGAAAAACTGTTTTTT
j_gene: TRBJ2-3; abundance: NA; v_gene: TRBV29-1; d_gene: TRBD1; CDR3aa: CSGVTGRTDTQYF; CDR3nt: TGCAGCGGGGTGACAGGGCGCACAGATACGCAGTATTTT
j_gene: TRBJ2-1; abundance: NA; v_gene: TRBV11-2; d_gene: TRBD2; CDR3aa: CASSLFSGANNEQFF; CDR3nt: TGTGCCAGCAGCTTATTCAGCGGGGCTAACAATGAGCAGTTCTTC
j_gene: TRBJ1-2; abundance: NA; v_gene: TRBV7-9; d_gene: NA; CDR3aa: CASSLQSYPHYGYTF; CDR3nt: TGTGCCAGCAGCTTACAGTCCTACCCACACTATGGCTACACCTTC
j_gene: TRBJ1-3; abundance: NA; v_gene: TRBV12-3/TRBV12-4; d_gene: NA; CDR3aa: CASSSVNSGNTIYF; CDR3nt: TGTGCCAGCAGTTCTGTCAACTCTGGAAACACCATATATTTT
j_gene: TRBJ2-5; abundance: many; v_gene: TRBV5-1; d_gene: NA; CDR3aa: CASSPGTAQETQYF; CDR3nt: TGCGCCAGCAGTCCCGGGACGGCCCAAGAGACCCAGTACTTC
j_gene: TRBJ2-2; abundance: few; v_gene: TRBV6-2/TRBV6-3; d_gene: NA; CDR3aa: CASSSTPGTGNTGELFF; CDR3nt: TGTGCCAGCAGTTCCACCCCTGGGACGGGAAACACCGGGGAGCTGTTTTTT
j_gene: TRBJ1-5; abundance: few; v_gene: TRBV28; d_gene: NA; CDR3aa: CASTWGYQPQHF; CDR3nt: TGTGCCAGCACTTGGGGGTATCAGCCCCAGCATTTT
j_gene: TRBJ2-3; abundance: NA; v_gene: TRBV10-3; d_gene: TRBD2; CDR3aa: CAISGQGRETQYF; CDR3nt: TGTGCCATCAGTGGTCAAGGGAGGGAAACGCAGTATTTT
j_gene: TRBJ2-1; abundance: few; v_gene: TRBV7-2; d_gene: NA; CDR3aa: CASSLVTENEQFF; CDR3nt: TGTGCCAGCAGCTTAGTAACCGAAAATGAGCAGTTCTTC
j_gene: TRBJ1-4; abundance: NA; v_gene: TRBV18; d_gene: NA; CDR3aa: CASSPGGTINEKLFF; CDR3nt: TGTGCCAGCTCACCAGGGGGAACCATTAATGAAAAACTGTTTTTT
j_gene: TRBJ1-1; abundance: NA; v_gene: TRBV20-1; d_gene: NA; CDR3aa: CSARRGPNTEAFF; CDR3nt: TGCAGTGCTAGAAGGGGACCGAACACTGAAGCTTTCTTT
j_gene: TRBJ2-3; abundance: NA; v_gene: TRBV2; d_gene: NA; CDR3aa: CASIRLETQYF; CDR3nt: TGTGCCAGCATAAGGTTGGAAACGCAGTATTTT
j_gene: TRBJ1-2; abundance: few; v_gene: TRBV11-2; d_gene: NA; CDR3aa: CASSEGLNYGYTF; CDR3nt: TGTGCCAGCAGCGAGGGACTGAACTATGGCTACACCTTC
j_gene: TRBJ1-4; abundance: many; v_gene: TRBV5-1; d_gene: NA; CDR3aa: CASSLSPQGTGEKLFF; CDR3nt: TGCGCCAGCAGCTTGAGCCCACAGGGCACGGGAGAAAAACTGTTTTTT
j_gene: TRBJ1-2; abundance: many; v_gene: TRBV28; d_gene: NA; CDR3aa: CASSPLGIIYGYTF; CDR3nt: TGTGCCAGCAGTCCTTTAGGTATCATCTATGGCTACACCTTC
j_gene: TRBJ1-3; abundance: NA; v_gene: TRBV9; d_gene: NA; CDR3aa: CASSVGPSSTGNTIYF; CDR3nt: TGTGCCAGCAGCGTAGGTCCCAGCTCAACTGGAAACACCATATATTTT
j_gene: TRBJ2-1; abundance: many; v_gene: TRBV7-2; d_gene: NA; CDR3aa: CASSQATSNEQFF; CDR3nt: TGTGCCAGCAGCCAAGCGACTAGTAATGAGCAGTTCTTC
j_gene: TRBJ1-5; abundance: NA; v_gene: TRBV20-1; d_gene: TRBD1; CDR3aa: CSARVSGGGQPQHF; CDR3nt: TGCAGTGCTAGAGTTTCAGGGGGTGGCCAGCCCCAGCATTTT
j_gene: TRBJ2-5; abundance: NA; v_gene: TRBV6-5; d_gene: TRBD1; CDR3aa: CASSRTGVGEETQYF; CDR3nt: TGTGCCAGCAGTCGGACAGGGGTTGGGGAAGAGACCCAGTACTTC
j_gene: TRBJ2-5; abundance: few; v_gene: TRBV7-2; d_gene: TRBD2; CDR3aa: CASSLGAGGYQETQYF; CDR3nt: TGTGCCAGCAGCTTGGGAGCGGGGGGTTACCAAGAGACCCAGTACTTC
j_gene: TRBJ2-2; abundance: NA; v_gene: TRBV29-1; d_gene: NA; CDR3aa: CSVEAWDGELFF; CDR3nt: TGCAGCGTTGAGGCCTGGGACGGGGAGCTGTTTTTT
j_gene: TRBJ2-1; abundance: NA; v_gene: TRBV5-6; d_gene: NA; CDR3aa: CASSLGAQGGNEQFF; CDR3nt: TGTGCCAGCAGCTTGGGTGCCCAAGGGGGCAATGAGCAGTTCTTC
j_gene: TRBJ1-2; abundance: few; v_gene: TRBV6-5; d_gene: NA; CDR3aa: CASSPRSNYGYTF; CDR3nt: TGTGCCAGCAGTCCCAGGTCTAACTATGGCTACACCTTC
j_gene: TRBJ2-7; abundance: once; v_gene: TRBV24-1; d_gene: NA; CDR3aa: CATSAYEQYF; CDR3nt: TGTGCCACCAGTGCGTACGAGCAGTACTTC
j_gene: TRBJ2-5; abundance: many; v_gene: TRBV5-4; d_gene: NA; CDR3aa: CASSPGGGTTREGTQYF; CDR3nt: TGTGCCAGCAGCCCCGGTGGCGGGACGACCCGAGAGGGGACCCAGTACTTC
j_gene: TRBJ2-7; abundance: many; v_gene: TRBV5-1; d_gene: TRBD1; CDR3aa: CASSSGQTSSYEQYF; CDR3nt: TGCGCCAGCAGCTCGGGACAGACCTCCTCCTACGAGCAGTACTTC
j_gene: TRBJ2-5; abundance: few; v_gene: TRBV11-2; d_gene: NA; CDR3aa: CASSFQGRKTQYF; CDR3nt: TGTGCCAGCAGCTTTCAGGGGAGAAAGACCCAGTACTTC
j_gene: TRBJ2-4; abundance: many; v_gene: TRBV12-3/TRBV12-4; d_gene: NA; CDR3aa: CASSSGVAKNIQYF; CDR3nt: TGTGCCAGCAGTTCAGGGGTAGCCAAAAACATTCAGTACTTC
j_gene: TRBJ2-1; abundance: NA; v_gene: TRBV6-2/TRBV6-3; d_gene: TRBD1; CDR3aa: CACSYGTGGGNEQFF; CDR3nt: TGTGCCTGCAGTTACGGGACAGGAGGCGGCAATGAGCAGTTCTTC
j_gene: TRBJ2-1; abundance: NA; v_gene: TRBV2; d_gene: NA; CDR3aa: CASSDPGANEQFF; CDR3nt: TGTGCCAGCAGTGATCCAGGGGCAAATGAGCAGTTCTTC
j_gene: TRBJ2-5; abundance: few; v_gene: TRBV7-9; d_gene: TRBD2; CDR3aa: CASGLAGGPLDF; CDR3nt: TGTGCCAGCGGCCTAGCGGGGGGTCCCCTCGACTTC
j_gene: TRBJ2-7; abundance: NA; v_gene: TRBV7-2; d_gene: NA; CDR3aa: CASSLVNSGSYEQYF; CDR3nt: TGTGCCAGCAGCTTAGTGAACTCCGGTTCCTACGAGCAGTACTTC
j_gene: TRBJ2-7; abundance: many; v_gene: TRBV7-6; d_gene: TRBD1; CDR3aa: CASSPTGSLYEQYF; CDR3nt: TGTGCCAGCAGCCCGACAGGGAGCCTTTACGAGCAGTACTTC
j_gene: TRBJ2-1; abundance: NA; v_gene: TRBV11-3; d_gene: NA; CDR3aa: CASSLVGGENEQFF; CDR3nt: TGTGCCAGCAGCTTAGTCGGGGGTGAGAATGAGCAGTTCTTC
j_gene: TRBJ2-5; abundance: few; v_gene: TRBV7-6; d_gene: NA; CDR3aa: CASSLSTEETQYF; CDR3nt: TGTGCCAGCAGCCTATCAACCGAGGAGACCCAGTACTTC
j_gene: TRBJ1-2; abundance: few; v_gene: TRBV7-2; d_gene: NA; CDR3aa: CASSLARRSSYGYTF; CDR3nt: TGTGCCAGCAGCTTAGCGAGGAGGAGCTCCTATGGCTACACCTTC
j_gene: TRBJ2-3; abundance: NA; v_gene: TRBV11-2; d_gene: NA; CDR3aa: CASRQAGDTQYF; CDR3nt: TGTGCCAGCAGACAAGCGGGAGATACGCAGTATTTT
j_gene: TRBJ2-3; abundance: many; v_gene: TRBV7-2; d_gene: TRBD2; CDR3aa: CASSLVYASGGPGDTQYF; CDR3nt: TGTGCCAGCAGCTTAGTGTATGCGAGCGGGGGACCGGGAGATACGCAGTATTTT
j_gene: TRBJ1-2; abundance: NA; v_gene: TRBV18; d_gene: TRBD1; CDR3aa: CASSPTFRQGAHYGYTF; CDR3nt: TGTGCCAGCTCACCCACTTTTCGACAGGGGGCTCACTATGGCTACACCTTC